The entry below describes one T cell receptor beta chain. This clone was counted a single time. It has no known antigen specificity. No qualities accompany the bases; no much larger clone lies one base away. V and J are truncated by 4 bases and 0 bases respectively, leaving an intervening sequence of 10 bases. The CDR1 and CDR2 encoded by the germline V gene are SGHRS and YFSETQ. CDR3 length: 15 amino acids, cysteine to phenylalanine. The retained sequence is limited to the CDR3, 45 bases, with the frame set at the first base. The time point label for this specimen denotes: around 28 days on oral tofacitinib. According to the study, the label for this sample's treatment or condition signals: oral pan-JAK inhibitor, 5-10 mg twice daily. From alopecia areata patients, peripheral blood was collected along with lesional scalp punch biopsies. After PBMCs were isolated by density centrifugation and stained for CD3, CD4 and CD8, a FACSAria was used to sort CD4+ and CD8+ T cells.

These data come from a study of CD8+ T cells in alopecia areata listed by TCRdb under 2018. General notes on the study: Treated patients were enrolled in an open-label pilot trial of oral tofacitinib, 5 to 10 mg twice daily, for moderate-to-severe alopecia areata. Clonality in the scalp was compared among normal scalp (n=4), patchy alopecia areata scalp (n=8), and alopecia totalis/universalis scalp (n=8). Scalp tissue and sorted CD4+ and CD8+ peripheral blood T cells from patchy and totalis/universalis alopecia areata patients and from healthy controls were covered by human TCRbeta sequencing. High-throughput TCRbeta sequencing was used to examine T cell clonal expansion in alopecia areata in both the C3H/HeJ mouse model and human patients. Patients on tofacitinib were biopsied at baseline and after 4 and 24 weeks of treatment, and several of the patients also had a later scalp biopsy. RNA was obtained with the PAXgene miRNA kit for fixed scalp, the miRNeasy kit for PBMCs, and the RNeasy kit for mouse skin. Amplification of TCRbeta CDR3 regions was done by immunoSEQ multiplex PCR using 35 Vbeta forward primers and 13 Jbeta reverse primers. The SALT score, which quantifies the percentage of affected scalp surface area, was used to measure disease severity in treated patients. Patients received tofacitinib for 6 to 18 months and were then followed off drug for 6 months to check for delayed response and recurrence.

Library preparation was by the immunoSEQ multiplex PCR assay. For TCR sequencing, RNA was extracted from every sample and reverse transcribed into cDNA to serve as template. SuperScript III was used to make first-strand cDNA, primed with a 2:1 mix of oligo-dT and random hexamers. A synthetic immune receptor repertoire was used to assess amplification bias, and residual bias was removed computationally. Regarding the original processing steps: Raw reads were preprocessed for error removal, and CDR3 was defined according to IMGT conventions as running from the conserved cysteine to phenylalanine. Clonality was calculated as 1 minus Shannon entropy normalized by log2 of the number of productive unique TCRs. CD4 or CD8 identity of scalp clones was inferred by cross-referencing scalp TCRbeta sequences with sorted blood CD4 and CD8 repertoires. TCRdb obtained this table from immuneACCESS and retained in-frame rearrangements with V and J assigned. These tables miss some clones; where compared with another copy, unresolved V genes account for less than half of the shortfall, and the remainder is unexplained. The V and J calls and clone size come from that table; D and trimming were worked out from the DNA. This sample is represented by about 120,000 clones; 53% of them were singletons. The leading ten clones occupy approximately 0.46% of the sample.

What the research found in general, with its limitations: Scalp clonality and the number of expanded CD8+ clones among the top 100 scalp clones were significantly decreased by tofacitinib. Shared TCR sequences between patients were less evident than in mice, which may be partly attributable to HLA diversity in the patient population. Many expanded lesional clones persisted in scalp and blood during tofacitinib treatment, which may partly explain relapse after stopping treatment. Because the treated cohort was small and had just a single nonresponder, larger studies are needed to establish links between baseline CD8+ expansion and response. Unlike mouse skin, where gammadelta T cells dominate, normal human skin contains resident alphabeta T cells that get sequenced too, which complicates analysis of the scalp TCR repertoire. Lesional scalp, especially in alopecia totalis/universalis, showed higher clonality and more expanded CD8+ clones than normal scalp, suggesting antigenic drive.

The chain is encoded by TRBV5-1 joined to TRBJ2-2, and possibly TRBD1, on 6 matching bases. This clonotype originated in a human donor with alopecia areata. The sequencing used CD4+ T cells sorted from blood, collected at week 4, from a patient treated with tofacitinib. CDR3 region: CASSPYRANTGELFF. The nucleotide sequence is given as TGCGCCAGCAGCCCCTACAGGGCGAACACCGGGGAGCTGTTTTTT.